This T cell receptor beta chain was retrieved from a study of T cell responses to AZD1222 COVID-19 vaccine. At the level of the study: The analysis combined second doses at about 4 or about 12 weeks.

Germline CDR1 reads SEHNR; CDR2 reads FQNEAQ (reference sequence). This CDR3 is built from 13 residues. The V end lost 1 base, the J end lost 4 bases, and 7 bases lay between the germline ends. Sequencing was performed with immunoSEQ multiplex PCR; in TCRdb, only in-frame clones are kept and a portion is missing. Counted here are around 110,000 clones, around 90% occurring once; the ten biggest clones make up approximately 4.7%. V is TRBV7-9 and J is TRBJ1-2; D unresolved. Sequences were derived from peripheral blood, sampled on day 0 of AZD1222 vaccination. The receptor was isolated from an adult in good health. CDR3 amino acids: CASSLELGYGYTF. In DNA, the CDR3 is TGTGCCAGCAGCTTAGAATTGGGCTATGGCTACACCTTC. The full variable domain, its missing parts supplied by reference TRBV7-9 and TRBJ1-2, is DTGVSQNPRHKITKRGQNVTFRCDPISEHNRLYWYRQTLGQGPEFLTYFQNEAQLEKSRLLSDRFSAERPKGSFSTLEIQRTEQGDSAMYLCASSLELGYGYTFGSGTRLTVV.